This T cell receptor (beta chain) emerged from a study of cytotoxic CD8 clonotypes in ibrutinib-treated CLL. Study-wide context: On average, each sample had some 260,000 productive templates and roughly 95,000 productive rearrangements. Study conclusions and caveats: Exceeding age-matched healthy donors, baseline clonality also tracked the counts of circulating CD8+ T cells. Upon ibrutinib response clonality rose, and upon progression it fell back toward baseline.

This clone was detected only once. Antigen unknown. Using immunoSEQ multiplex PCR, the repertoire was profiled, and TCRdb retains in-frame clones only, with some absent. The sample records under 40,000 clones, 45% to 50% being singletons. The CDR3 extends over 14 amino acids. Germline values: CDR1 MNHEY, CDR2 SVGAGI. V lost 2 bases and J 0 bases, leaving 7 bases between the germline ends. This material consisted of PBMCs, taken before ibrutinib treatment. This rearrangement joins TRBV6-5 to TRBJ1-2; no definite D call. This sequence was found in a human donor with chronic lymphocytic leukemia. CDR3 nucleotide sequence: TGTGCCAGCAGTTACGGGGTTACTAACTATGGCTACACCTTC. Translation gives CASSYGVTNYGYTF.